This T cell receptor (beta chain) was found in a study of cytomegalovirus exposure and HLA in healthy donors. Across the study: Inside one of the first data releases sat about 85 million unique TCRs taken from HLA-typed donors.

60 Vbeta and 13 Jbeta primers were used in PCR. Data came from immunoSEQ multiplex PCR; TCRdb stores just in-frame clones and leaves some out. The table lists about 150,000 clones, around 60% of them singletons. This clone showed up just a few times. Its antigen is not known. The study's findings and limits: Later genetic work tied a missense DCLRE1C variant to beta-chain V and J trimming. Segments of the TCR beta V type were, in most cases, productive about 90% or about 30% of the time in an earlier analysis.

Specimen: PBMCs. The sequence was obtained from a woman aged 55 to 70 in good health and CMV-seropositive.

The CDR3 nucleotides read TGTGCCACCAGCCGGACAGCATCGAACACCGGGGAGCTGTTTTTT. Translation gives CATSRTASNTGELFF. This chain uses TRBV15 with TRBJ2-2; D might be TRBD1 (6 bases). The length of the CDR3 is 15 residues. Germline V gene sequence: CDR1 LNHNV, CDR2 YYDKDF (reference sequence). V lost 5 bases and J 0 bases, leaving 10 bases between the germline ends.